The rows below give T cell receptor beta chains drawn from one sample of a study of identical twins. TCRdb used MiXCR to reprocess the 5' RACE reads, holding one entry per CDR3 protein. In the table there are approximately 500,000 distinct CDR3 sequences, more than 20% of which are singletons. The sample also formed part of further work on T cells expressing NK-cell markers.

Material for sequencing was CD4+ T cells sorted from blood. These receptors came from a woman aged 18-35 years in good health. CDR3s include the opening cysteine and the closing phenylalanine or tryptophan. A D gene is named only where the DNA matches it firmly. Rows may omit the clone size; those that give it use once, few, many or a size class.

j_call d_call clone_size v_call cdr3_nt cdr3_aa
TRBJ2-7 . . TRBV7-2 TGTGCCAGCAGCCCCCTGCACGAGCAGTACTTC CASSPLHEQYF
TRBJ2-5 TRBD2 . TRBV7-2 TGTGCCAGCAGCTCAGCGGGGGGTTGGGAGACCCAGTACTTC CASSSAGGWETQYF
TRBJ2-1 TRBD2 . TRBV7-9 TGTGCCAGCACCCCGCCGCGGACTAGCGCTTACAATGAGCAGTTCTTC CASTPPRTSAYNEQFF
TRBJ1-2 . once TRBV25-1 TGTGCCAGCAGTGCGACAACCCACTACACCTTC CASSATTHYTF
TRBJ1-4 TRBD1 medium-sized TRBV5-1 TGCGCCAGCAGCTTCTCTTCACAGGGGGCAGGGGAAAAACTGTTTTTT CASSFSSQGAGEKLFF
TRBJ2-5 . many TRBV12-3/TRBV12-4 TGCGCCAGCAGCTTGGCTGAACAAGAGACCCAGTACTTC CASSLAEQETQYF
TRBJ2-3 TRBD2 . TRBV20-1 TGCAGTGCTATTGATTCCATAACGGGAGGGAACACAGATACGCAGTATTTT CSAIDSITGGNTDTQYF
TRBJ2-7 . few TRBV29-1 TGCAGCGTTTCCCACCGCTACGAGCAGTACTTC CSVSHRYEQYF
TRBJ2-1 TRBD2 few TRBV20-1 TGCAGTGCCCACGGACTAGCGGGCAACAATGAGCAGTTCTTC CSAHGLAGNNEQFF
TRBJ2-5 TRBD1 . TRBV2 TGTGCCACCAAATTGACAGGGGCCGAGACCCAGTACTTC CATKLTGAETQYF
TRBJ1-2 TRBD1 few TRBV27 TGTGCCAGCAGAAGGCAGGGGGGTAACTATGGCTACACCTTC CASRRQGGNYGYTF
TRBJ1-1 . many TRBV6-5 TGTGCCAGCAGTTATGCAGGGAACACTGAAGCTTTCTTT CASSYAGNTEAFF
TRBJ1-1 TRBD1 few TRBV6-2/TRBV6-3 TGTGCCAGCAGAACCACTGGACAGGGAACTGAAGCTTTCTTT CASRTTGQGTEAFF
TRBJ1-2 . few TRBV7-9 TGTGCCAGCAGCCATTCCCGGGGTTTAGGAGGCTACACCTTC CASSHSRGLGGYTF
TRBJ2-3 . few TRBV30 TGTGCCTGGAGAGGGACTGGAGCAGATACGCAGTATTTT CAWRGTGADTQYF
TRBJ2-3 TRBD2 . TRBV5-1 TGCGCCAGCAGGCCCCTCCTCATACGGACTAGCGGGGGTGGTACAGATACGCAGTATTTT CASRPLLIRTSGGGTDTQYF
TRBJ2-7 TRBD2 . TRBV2 TGTGCCAGCAGTCAAGCGGGGGAACCCTACGAGCAGTACTTC CASSQAGEPYEQYF
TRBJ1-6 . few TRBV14 TGTGCCAGCAGCCCAGACAGGCCGTATAATTCACCCCTCCACTTT CASSPDRPYNSPLHF
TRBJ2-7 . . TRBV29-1 TGCAGCGTTGGGGACACCTCCTACGAGCAGTACTTC CSVGDTSYEQYF
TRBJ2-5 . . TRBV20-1 TGCAGTGGGCGCGGAAACCAAGAGACCCAGTACTTC CSGRGNQETQYF
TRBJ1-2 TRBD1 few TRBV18 TGCCCCAGCTCACAAGACAGGGCAGGAGGCTACACCTTC CPSSQDRAGGYTF
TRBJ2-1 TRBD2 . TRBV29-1 TGCAGCGTTGCAACTCTAGCGGGCAACTACAATGAGCAGTTCTTC CSVATLAGNYNEQFF
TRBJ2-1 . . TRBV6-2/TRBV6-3 TGTGCCAGCAGTTACACCCCCTTCAATGAGCAGTTCTTC CASSYTPFNEQFF
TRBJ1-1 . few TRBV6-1 TGTGCCAGCAGTCCTCCGGGAAAGAACACTGAAGCTTTCTTT CASSPPGKNTEAFF
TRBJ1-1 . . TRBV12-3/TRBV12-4 TGTGCCAGTTTAGGGGGGCACTATGAAGCTTTCTTT CASLGGHYEAFF
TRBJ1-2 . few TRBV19 TGTGCCAGTAGTCGGTTCGAAGCTAACTATGGCTACACCTTC CASSRFEANYGYTF
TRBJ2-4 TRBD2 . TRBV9 TGTGCCAGCAGCGAGCGGGGTCTAGCCAAAAACATTCAGTACTTC CASSERGLAKNIQYF
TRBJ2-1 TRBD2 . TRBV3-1 TGTGCCAGCAGGCTCGGGACTAGAAATTACAATGAGCAGTTCTTC CASRLGTRNYNEQFF
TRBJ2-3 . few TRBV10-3 TGTGCCATCAGTGAGAAGGAGGAGAAAGATACGCAGTATTTT CAISEKEEKDTQYF
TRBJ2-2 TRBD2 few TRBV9 TGTGCCAGCAGCCCAGCGCAGCTAGCGGGGTTACTAACCGGGGAGCTGTTTTTT CASSPAQLAGLLTGELFF
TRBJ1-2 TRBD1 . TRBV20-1 TGCAGTGCTGTCACAGGGGGCGCGAATGGTGGCTACACCTTC CSAVTGGANGGYTF
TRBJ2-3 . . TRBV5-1 TGCGCCAGCAGGAGGGAAGACACAGATACGCAGTATTTT CASRREDTDTQYF
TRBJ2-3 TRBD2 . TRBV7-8 TGTGCCAGCAGCTTTAGGACTAGCGGGAGCGGGTCTAGCACAGATACGCAGTATTTT CASSFRTSGSGSSTDTQYF
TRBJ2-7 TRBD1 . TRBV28 TGTGCCAGCAATTTTTACAGGGGCGAGAGAGAGCAGTACTTC CASNFYRGEREQYF
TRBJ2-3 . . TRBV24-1 TGTGCCACCAGTGGGGCCAGAGACACAGATACGCAGTATTTT CATSGARDTDTQYF
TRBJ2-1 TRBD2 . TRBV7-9 TGTGCCAGCAGCTTCCTAGCGGGAGGAAATGAGCAGTTCTTC CASSFLAGGNEQFF
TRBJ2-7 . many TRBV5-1 TGCGCCAGCAGCTTGGTGGGGACTTACGAGCAGTACTTC CASSLVGTYEQYF
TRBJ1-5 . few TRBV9 TGTGCCAGCAGCGAAGGCGTAGCAAATCAGCCCCAGCATTTT CASSEGVANQPQHF
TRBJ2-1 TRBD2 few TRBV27 TGTGCCAGCAGTTTTAATGGACTAGCGGGGGTGGAGCAGTTCTTC CASSFNGLAGVEQFF
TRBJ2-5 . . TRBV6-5 TGTGCCAGCAGTTACTCGAAGGGAACAGAGACCCAGTACTTC CASSYSKGTETQYF
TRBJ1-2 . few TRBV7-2 TGTGCCAGCAGCCCACAGGGAAGGGGAGGCTACACCTTC CASSPQGRGGYTF
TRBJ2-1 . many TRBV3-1 TGTGCCAGCAGCCAAGGGCTGGACAATGAGCAGTTCTTC CASSQGLDNEQFF
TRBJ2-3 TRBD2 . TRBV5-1 TGCGCCAGCAGCTTGGAACCTAGCGGGAGCGCGGATACGCAGTATTTT CASSLEPSGSADTQYF
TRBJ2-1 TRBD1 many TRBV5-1 TGCGCCAGCAGCTTAAGACAGGGCCCCAATGAGCAGTTCTTC CASSLRQGPNEQFF
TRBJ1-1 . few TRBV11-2 TGTGCCAGCATGGGCCGACAGGCGAACACTGAAGCTTTCTTT CASMGRQANTEAFF
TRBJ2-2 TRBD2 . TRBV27 TGTGCCAGCAGGAGCGGGGGCCTTAACACCGGGGAGCTGTTTTTT CASRSGGLNTGELFF
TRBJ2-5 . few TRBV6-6 TGTGCCAGCAGTCCCCGGTTCACCCAGTACTTC CASSPRFTQYF
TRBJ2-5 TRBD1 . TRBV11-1 TGTGCCAGCAGCCCGCCCTGGACAGGGACTGGTGGAAGGGAGACCCAGTACTTC CASSPPWTGTGGRETQYF
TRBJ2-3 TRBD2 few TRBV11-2 TGTGCCAGCAGCTTAGCGGGGGGGTTCGATACGCAGTATTTT CASSLAGGFDTQYF
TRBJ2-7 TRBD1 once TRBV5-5 TGTGCCGGTGGACAGGGCCTCTACGAGCAGTACTTC CAGGQGLYEQYF
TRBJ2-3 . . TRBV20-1 TGCAGTGCCCCGGACTTCGGGGATACGCAGTATTTT CSAPDFGDTQYF
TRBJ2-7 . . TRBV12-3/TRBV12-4 TGTGCCAGCAGCCGAACCCTAGGACCGTCAAGGGACGAGCAGTACTTC CASSRTLGPSRDEQYF
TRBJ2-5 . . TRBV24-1 TGTGCCACCAGTGAGGGAGGGGGCGCAGGGACCCAGTACTTC CATSEGGGAGTQYF